These T cell receptor beta chains were read from a single sample in a study of blood T cell repertoires in COVID-19. TCRdb keeps only in-frame clones here, not all; method: immunoSEQ multiplex PCR. Of about 120,000 clones in the sample, 76% were seen once. Sequenced sample: peripheral blood. The receptors originated from a woman aged 80 or over with acute or convalescent COVID-19. Both conserved end residues are part of each CDR3. A D gene is named only where the DNA matches it firmly. Clone size is not always given. Where it is, it says once, few, many or a class for expanded clones.

j_gene,d_gene,abundance,v_gene,CDR3aa,CDR3nt
TRBJ2-2,-,-,TRBV28,CASTPGSHTGELFF,TGTGCCAGTACCCCCGGTTCTCACACCGGGGAGCTGTTTTTT
TRBJ1-2,-,-,TRBV24-1,CATSDPGQHYGYTF,TGTGCCACCAGTGATCCTGGACAGCACTATGGCTACACCTTC
TRBJ2-7,-,-,TRBV3-1/TRBV3-2,CASSQGSSQASYEQYF,TGTGCCAGCAGCCAAGGTTCCTCACAGGCATCCTACGAGCAGTACTTC
TRBJ1-4,-,-,TRBV9,CASSPDGGGDEKLFF,TGTGCCAGCTCCCCTGATGGGGGAGGGGATGAAAAACTGTTTTTT
TRBJ2-3,TRBD2,-,TRBV29-1,CSSRVSGTSTDTQYF,TGCAGTTCGCGGGTTAGCGGGACGAGCACAGATACGCAGTATTTT
TRBJ1-5,TRBD1,-,TRBV2,CASSGTGNSNQPQHF,TGTGCCAGCAGTGGGACAGGGAATAGCAATCAGCCCCAGCATTTT
TRBJ1-1,TRBD1,-,TRBV3-1/TRBV3-2,CASSTTGGTEAFF,TGTGCCAGCAGCACTACAGGGGGCACTGAAGCTTTCTTT
TRBJ2-7,TRBD1,-,TRBV2,CASSEGQLYEQYF,TGTGCCAGCAGTGAGGGACAGTTGTACGAGCAGTACTTC
TRBJ2-6,-,once,TRBV2,CASSDYSGANVLTF,TGTGCCAGCAGTGATTATTCTGGGGCCAACGTCCTGACTTTC
TRBJ1-5,TRBD1,-,TRBV18,CASSATGQGANQPQHF,TGTGCCAGCTCCGCCACGGGACAGGGGGCCAATCAGCCCCAGCATTTT
TRBJ1-2,TRBD1,-,TRBV30,CAWAGGGYGYTF,TGTGCCTGGGCAGGGGGCGGCTATGGCTACACCTTC
TRBJ1-2,-,-,TRBV29-1,CSVVVTEVNGYTF,TGCAGCGTTGTGGTAACGGAGGTGAATGGCTACACCTTC
TRBJ2-1,TRBD2,-,TRBV24-1,CATSDLRGDEPQFF,TGTGCCACCAGTGATTTGCGGGGGGACGAGCCGCAGTTCTTC
TRBJ1-1,-,-,TRBV6-5,CASSLQDINTEAFF,TGTGCCAGCAGCCTCCAGGACATCAACACTGAAGCTTTCTTT
TRBJ2-7,TRBD2,-,TRBV7-2,CASSTSAGTSYEQYF,TGTGCCAGCAGTACGAGTGCCGGGACTAGCTACGAGCAGTACTTC
TRBJ2-2,-,-,TRBV2,CASSENGRVIGELFF,TGTGCCAGCAGTGAAAATGGCAGGGTGATCGGGGAGCTGTTTTTT
TRBJ1-1,-,-,TRBV30,CAWGNRNTEAFF,TGTGCCTGGGGGAACAGAAACACTGAAGCTTTCTTT
TRBJ1-1,-,-,TRBV7-9,CASSPGGFVNTEAFF,TGTGCCAGCAGCCCCGGCGGGTTCGTTAACACTGAAGCTTTCTTT
TRBJ2-2,TRBD1,-,TRBV29-1,CSVDSRGQGNGELFF,TGCAGCGTTGATAGTCGTGGACAGGGAAACGGGGAGCTGTTTTTT
TRBJ2-1,TRBD2,few,TRBV9,CASSVALAGEGNEQFF,TGTGCCAGCAGCGTAGCTCTAGCGGGAGAGGGTAATGAGCAGTTCTTC
TRBJ2-5,TRBD2,-,TRBV12-5,CASGSTPSGGASIRETQYF,TGTGCTAGTGGTTCGACACCTAGCGGGGGGGCCTCTATTAGGGAGACCCAGTACTTC
TRBJ1-3,-,-,TRBV4-2,CASSQTDIASGNTIYF,TGTGCCAGCAGCCAAACTGACATTGCCTCTGGAAACACCATATATTTT
TRBJ1-2,-,-,TRBV19,CASTPQTENYGYTF,TGTGCCAGTACCCCTCAGACAGAAAACTATGGCTACACCTTC
TRBJ1-5,-,-,TRBV10-3,CAISESLSQPQHF,TGTGCCATCAGTGAGTCTCTATCCCAGCCCCAGCATTTT
TRBJ1-5,TRBD1,-,TRBV10-2,CASRDRGSQPQHF,TGCGCCAGCAGAGACAGGGGGAGCCAGCCCCAGCATTTT
TRBJ2-2,TRBD1,-,TRBV7-8,CASSLDRGTGELFF,TGTGCCAGCAGCCTAGACAGGGGCACCGGGGAGCTGTTTTTT
TRBJ2-1,TRBD2,-,TRBV7-2,CASSWGLAGGGNEQFF,TGTGCCAGCAGCTGGGGACTAGCGGGAGGTGGCAATGAGCAGTTCTTC
TRBJ2-2,-,-,TRBV7-2,CASSLDGGRGSRF,TGTGCCAGCAGCTTGGATGGCGGGCGGGGATCAAGGTTT
TRBJ2-2,TRBD2,-,TRBV3-1/TRBV3-2,CASSLSGGAGELFF,TGTGCCAGCAGCCTTAGCGGGGGGGCCGGGGAGCTGTTTTTT
TRBJ1-5,-,-,TRBV19,CASSQGSSTQHF,TGTGCCAGTAGCCAGGGATCTTCCACCCAGCATTTT
TRBJ2-2,-,-,TRBV5-1,CASSPGTGELFF,TGCGCCAGCAGTCCGGGGACCGGGGAGCTGTTTTTT
TRBJ2-7,TRBD1,few,TRBV10-3,CAISEGDRGSYEQYF,TGTGCCATCAGTGAGGGGGACAGGGGATCCTACGAGCAGTACTTC
TRBJ2-5,TRBD1,-,TRBV6-5,CASSQQGAGETQYF,TGTGCCAGCAGCCAACAGGGGGCGGGGGAGACCCAGTACTTC
TRBJ2-7,TRBD2,few,TRBV19,CASSRTGGYYEQYF,TGTGCCAGTAGTCGGACGGGAGGGTACTACGAGCAGTACTTC
TRBJ2-7,-,-,TRBV6-5,CASGSGWAREQYF,TGTGCCAGCGGGTCTGGCTGGGCCCGGGAGCAGTACTTC
TRBJ1-3,-,few,TRBV10-3,CAISEQGLHSGNTIYF,TGTGCCATCAGTGAGCAGGGGCTCCACTCTGGAAACACCATATATTTT
TRBJ2-1,TRBD2,-,TRBV5-1,CASSVGGAIRYNEQFF,TGCGCCAGCAGCGTCGGGGGGGCTATACGGTACAATGAGCAGTTCTTC
TRBJ2-7,TRBD2,-,TRBV7-9,CASSANAGAAYEQYF,TGTGCCAGCAGCGCGAACGCGGGAGCGGCCTACGAGCAGTACTTC
TRBJ2-2,-,medium-sized,TRBV7-2,CASSHLQYTGELFF,TGTGCCAGCAGCCATCTCCAGTACACCGGGGAGCTGTTTTTT
TRBJ1-2,TRBD1,-,TRBV28,CASRKTGTNYGYTF,TGTGCCAGCAGAAAGACAGGGACTAACTATGGCTACACCTTC
TRBJ2-1,TRBD1,once,TRBV10-3,CAIRAGTGSGNEQFF,TGTGCCATCAGGGCCGGGACAGGGTCTGGGAATGAGCAGTTCTTC
TRBJ2-2,TRBD2,-,TRBV27,CASSWGLAAGELFF,TGTGCCAGCAGTTGGGGACTAGCGGCCGGGGAGCTGTTTTTT
TRBJ2-1,-,-,TRBV29-1,CSVESRANNEQFF,TGCAGCGTTGAATCCAGGGCTAACAATGAGCAGTTCTTC
TRBJ2-7,-,-,TRBV5-4,CASSSGSTPYEQYF,TGTGCCAGCAGCTCGGGATCGACCCCCTACGAGCAGTACTTC
TRBJ2-1,-,-,TRBV10-1,CASSEFGRGPYNEQFF,TGCGCCAGCAGTGAATTCGGGCGGGGGCCCTACAATGAGCAGTTCTTC